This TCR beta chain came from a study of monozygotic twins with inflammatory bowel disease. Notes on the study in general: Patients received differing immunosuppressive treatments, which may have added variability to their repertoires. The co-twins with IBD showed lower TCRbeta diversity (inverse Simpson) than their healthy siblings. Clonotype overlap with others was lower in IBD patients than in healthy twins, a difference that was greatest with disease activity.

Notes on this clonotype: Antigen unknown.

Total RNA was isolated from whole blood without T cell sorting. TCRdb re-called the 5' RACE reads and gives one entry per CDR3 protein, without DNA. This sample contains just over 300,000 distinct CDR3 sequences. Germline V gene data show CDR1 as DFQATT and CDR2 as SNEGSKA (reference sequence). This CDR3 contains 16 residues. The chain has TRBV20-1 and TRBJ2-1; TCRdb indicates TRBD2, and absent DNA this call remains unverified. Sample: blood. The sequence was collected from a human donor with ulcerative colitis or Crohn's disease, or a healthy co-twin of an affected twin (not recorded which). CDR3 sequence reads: CSAPPPGLAGYNEQFF.